What follows are 15 T cell receptor beta chains derived from one specimen sequenced in a study of blood T cell repertoires in COVID-19. Some clones are missing from TCRdb's copy, which holds only in-frame ones; the method was immunoSEQ multiplex PCR. Of roughly 6,300 clones in the sample, 85% to 90% were seen once. The sample comprised peripheral blood. The receptors come from a man older than 75 with active COVID-19.

J is TRBJ2-2 and V is TRBV3-1 (or the pseudogene TRBV3-2); D call uncertain. Trimming took off 1 base at V and 6 bases at J, with 9 bases between the two ends. The CDR3 spans 14 residues. Germline V gene lookup returns CDR1 LGHDT and CDR2 YNNKEL (reference sequence). CDR3 bases: TGTGCCAGCAGCCAAGCCACCCAGGCCGGGGAGCTGTTTTTT. Translating gives CASSQATQAGELFF.

The chain combines TRBV6-6 with TRBJ1-1; D may be TRBD1 (5 bases). Germline CDR1 MNHNY, CDR2 SVGAGI (reference sequence). The CDR3 contains 14 residues. V was pared by 6 bases and J by 4 bases, with 15 bases between. The CDR3 bases are TGTGCCAGCAGCTCCGCCGTGGGGCGCACTGAAGCTTTCTTT. Translated: CASSSAVGRTEAFF.

The J gene is TRBJ2-7, the V gene TRBV6-1; D is unresolved. The germline V gene encodes CDR1 MNHNS and CDR2 SASEGT. The V end was cut by 2 bases, the J end by 4 bases, with 9 bases between. The CDR3 runs 13 residues. In DNA form, the CDR3 reads TGTGCCAGCAGTGAAATTATAGTTTACGAGCAGTACTTC. Its translation: CASSEIIVYEQYF.

This clone was seen only once. The chain couples TRBV11-1 to TRBJ2-7, with 8 bases lining up with TRBD1. V gave up 4 bases and J gave up 6 bases; unmatched junction bases: 8. Germline CDR1 SGHAT, CDR2 FQDESV (reference sequence). This CDR3 comprises 14 residues. As DNA, the CDR3 is TGTGCCAGCAGCTGGACAGGGTTGGCGATCGAGCAGTACTTC. Translated: CASSWTGLAIEQYF.

The rearrangement uses TRBV6-5 and TRBJ2-3; 7 bases map to TRBD1. V trimming: 2 bases; J trimming: 0 bases; junction bases outside the gene matches: 5. CDR3 length: 16 residues. Germline lookup yields CDR1 MNHEY and CDR2 SVGAGI. CDR3 region: CASSYNGQVSTDTQYF. The CDR3 DNA reads TGTGCCAGCAGTTACAATGGACAGGTTAGCACAGATACGCAGTATTTT.

The chain employs TRBV5-1 and TRBJ2-1, with 10 bases identical to TRBD2. With 1 base clipped from V and 9 bases from J, the junction kept 7 bases outside the gene matches. The CDR3 consists of 15 residues. CDR1 and CDR2 from the germline V gene are SGHRS and YFSETQ. This chain's CDR3 is CASSLSLAGDGEQFF. CDR3 coding DNA: TGCGCCAGCAGCTTGTCTCTAGCGGGAGATGGTGAGCAGTTCTTC. Full variable domain (outside the CDR3, taken from reference TRBV5-1 and TRBJ2-1): KAGVTQTPRYLIKTRGQQVTLSCSPISGHRSVSWYQQTPGQGLQFLFEYFSETQRNKGNFPGRFSGRQFSNSRSEMNVSTLELGDSALYLCASSLSLAGDGEQFFGPGTRLTVL.

This rearrangement joins TRBV12-5 to TRBJ2-1; 10 bases fit TRBD2. CDR1 LGHNT and CDR2 FRNRAP come from the germline V gene. This CDR3 is 16 amino acids long. Trimming removed 5 bases from V and 4 bases from J; junction bases left unmatched: 8. The CDR3 sequence is CASGGAAGGPYNEQFF. DNA for the CDR3: TGTGCTAGTGGTGGGGCAGCGGGAGGGCCTTACAATGAGCAGTTCTTC.

This sequence joins TRBV6-4 and TRBJ2-1, with 10 bases identical to TRBD2. From germline, CDR1 is MRHNA and CDR2 SNTAGT. This CDR3 contains 12 residues. V gave up 6 bases and J gave up 15 bases; unmatched junction bases: 8. In DNA form, the CDR3 reads TGTGCCAGCAGAGCACCGGGACTAGCGCTGTTCTTC. Translation gives CASRAPGLALFF.

The genes are TRBV5-8 and TRBJ1-1; D perhaps matches TRBD1 (5 bases). Per germline, CDR1 SGHTS and CDR2 YDEGEE. V was cut by 2 bases and J by 0 bases, with 8 bases left in between. This CDR3 has 14 amino acids. As DNA, the CDR3 is TGTGCCAGCAGCTTAGGACATGTGAACACTGAAGCTTTCTTT. Encoded protein: CASSLGHVNTEAFF.

The J gene is TRBJ2-7, the V gene TRBV5-6; 10 nucleotides align to TRBD1. Germline V CDR1 and CDR2: SGHDT, YYEEEE. V lost 4 bases and J lost 4; bases outside the gene matches: 11. This CDR3 contains 16 residues. The CDR3 region is CASSPNAGQGWYEQYF. CDR3 DNA sequence: TGTGCCAGCAGCCCGAATGCGGGACAGGGGTGGTACGAGCAGTACTTC. The complete variable domain, with remaining parts taken from reference TRBV5-6 and TRBJ2-7, reads DAGVTQSPTHLIKTRGQQVTLRCSPKSGHDTVSWYQQALGQGPQFIFQYYEEEERQRGNFPDRFSGHQFPNYSSELNVNALLLGDSALYLCASSPNAGQGWYEQYFGPGTRLTVT.

The chain is built from TRBV11-3 and TRBJ2-1; 7 nucleotides match TRBD2. The V and J ends lost 1 base and 7 bases, in that order; junction bases with no gene match: 1. The length of the CDR3 is 13 residues. The germline gives CDR1 SGHNT, CDR2 YENEEA. CDR3 nucleotides: TGTGCCAGCAGCTTAGCGCGGGAGAATGAGCAGTTCTTC. This sequence encodes CASSLARENEQFF.

In its sample, this clone was seen once. The chain has TRBV3-1 (or the pseudogene TRBV3-2) and TRBJ2-6, with D possibly being TRBD1 (6 bases). This CDR3 has 15 amino acids. Trimming cost V 7 bases and J 3 bases, with 13 bases left between them. Germline V CDR1 and CDR2: LGHDT, YNNKEL (reference sequence). Written as DNA, the CDR3 is TGTGCCAGCACCGATCAGGGGTATGGGGCCAACGTCCTGACTTTC. Its translation: CASTDQGYGANVLTF.

This clone occurred a few times. V gene TRBV5-1 combines with J gene TRBJ2-7; 9 bases align to TRBD1. Per germline, CDR1 SGHRS and CDR2 YFSETQ. The CDR3 is 13 residues long. The V gene end was trimmed by 4 bases and the J gene end by 5 bases; junction bases not matched to a gene: 4. The CDR3 bases are TGCGCCAGCAGCCGGCGACAGGGGGACGAGCAGTACTTC. Protein: CASSRRQGDEQYF.

The genes are TRBV6-5 and TRBJ1-1; D is unresolved. The ends were cut back, 6 bases at V and 2 bases at J, with 16 bases in the middle. The CDR3 runs to 15 residues. Germline-derived CDR1 and CDR2 are MNHEY and SVGAGI. The DNA for the CDR3 is TGTGCCAGCAGGTACGAGCGAGATCGAAACACTGAAGCTTTCTTT. This sequence encodes CASRYERDRNTEAFF.

The chain links TRBV7-2 to TRBJ2-3, with D unclear. V dropped 5 bases and J dropped 0 bases, with 3 bases sitting between them. The CDR3 length is 12 residues. Germline values: CDR1 SGHTA, CDR2 FQGNSA. The CDR3 DNA reads as TGTGCCAGCAGCCTTAGCACAGATACGCAGTATTTT. This sequence encodes CASSLSTDTQYF.